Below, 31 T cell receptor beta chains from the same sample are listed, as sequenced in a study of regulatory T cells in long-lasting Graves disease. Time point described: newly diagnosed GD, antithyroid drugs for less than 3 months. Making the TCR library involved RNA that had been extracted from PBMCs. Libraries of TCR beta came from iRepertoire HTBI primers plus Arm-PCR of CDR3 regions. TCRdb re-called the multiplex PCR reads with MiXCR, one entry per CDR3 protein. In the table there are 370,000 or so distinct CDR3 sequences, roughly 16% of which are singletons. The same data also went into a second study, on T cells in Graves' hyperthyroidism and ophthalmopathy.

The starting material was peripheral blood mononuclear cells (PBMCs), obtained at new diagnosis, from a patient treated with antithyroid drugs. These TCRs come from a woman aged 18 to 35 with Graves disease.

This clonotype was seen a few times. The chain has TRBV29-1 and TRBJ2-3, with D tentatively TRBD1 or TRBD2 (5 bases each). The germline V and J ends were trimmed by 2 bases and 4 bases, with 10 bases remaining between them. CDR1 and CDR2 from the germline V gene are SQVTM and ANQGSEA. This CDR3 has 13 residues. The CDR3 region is CSVENWDADTQYF. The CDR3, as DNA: TGCAGCGTTGAAAACTGGGACGCAGATACGCAGTATTTT.

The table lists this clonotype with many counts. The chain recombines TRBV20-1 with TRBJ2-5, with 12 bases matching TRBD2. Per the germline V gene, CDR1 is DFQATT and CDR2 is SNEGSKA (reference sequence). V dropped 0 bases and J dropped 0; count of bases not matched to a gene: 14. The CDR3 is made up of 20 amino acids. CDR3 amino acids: CSARDEASGRAFAYQETQYF. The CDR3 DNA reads TGCAGTGCTAGAGATGAGGCTAGCGGGAGGGCCTTCGCGTACCAAGAGACCCAGTACTTC.

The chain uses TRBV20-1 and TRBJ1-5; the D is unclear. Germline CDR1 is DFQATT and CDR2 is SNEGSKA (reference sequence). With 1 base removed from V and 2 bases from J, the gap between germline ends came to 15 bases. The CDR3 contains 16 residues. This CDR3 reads CSARVYPGSGNQPQHF. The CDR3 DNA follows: TGCAGTGCTAGAGTGTATCCGGGGTCGGGCAATCAGCCCCAGCATTTT.

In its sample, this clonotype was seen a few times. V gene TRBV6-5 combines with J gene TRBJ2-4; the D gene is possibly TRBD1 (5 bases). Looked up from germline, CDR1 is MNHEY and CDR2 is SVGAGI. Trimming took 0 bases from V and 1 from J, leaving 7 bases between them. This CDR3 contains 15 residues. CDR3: CASSYSNRAKNIQYF. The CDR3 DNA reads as TGTGCCAGCAGTTACTCCAACAGGGCCAAAAACATTCAGTACTTC.

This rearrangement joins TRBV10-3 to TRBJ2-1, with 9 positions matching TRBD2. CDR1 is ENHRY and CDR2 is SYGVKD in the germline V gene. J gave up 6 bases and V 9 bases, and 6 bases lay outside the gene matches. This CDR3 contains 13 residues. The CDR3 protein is CAIRLAGPNEQFF. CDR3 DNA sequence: TGTGCCATTAGGCTAGCGGGACCCAATGAGCAGTTCTTC.

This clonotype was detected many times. The CDR3 DNA follows: TGTGCCAGCAGCCAAGCTGCGGCGGGAGGGGCGGGAGAGCAGTACTTC. This gives the protein CASSQAAAGGAGEQYF. The genes are TRBV3-1 and TRBJ2-7, with 9 positions matching TRBD2. The germline CDR1 and CDR2 sequences are LGHDT and YNNKEL (reference sequence). This CDR3 contains 16 residues. V trimming: 1 base; J trimming: 7 bases; junction bases outside the gene matches: 11.

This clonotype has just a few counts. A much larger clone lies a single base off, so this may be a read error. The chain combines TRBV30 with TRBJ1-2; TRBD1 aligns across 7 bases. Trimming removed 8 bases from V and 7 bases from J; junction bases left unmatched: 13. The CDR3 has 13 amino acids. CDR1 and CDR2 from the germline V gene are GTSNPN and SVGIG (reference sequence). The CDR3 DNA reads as TGTGCCCGGATGGGGCAGGGGGAAGTTGGCTACACCTTC. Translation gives CARMGQGEVGYTF.

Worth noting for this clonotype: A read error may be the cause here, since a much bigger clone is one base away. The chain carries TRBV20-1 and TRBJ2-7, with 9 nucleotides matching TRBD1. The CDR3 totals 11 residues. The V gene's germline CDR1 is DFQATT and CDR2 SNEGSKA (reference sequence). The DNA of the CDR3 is TGCAATGCTAAACAGGGGGCGGACCAGTACTTC. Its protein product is CNAKQGADQYF.

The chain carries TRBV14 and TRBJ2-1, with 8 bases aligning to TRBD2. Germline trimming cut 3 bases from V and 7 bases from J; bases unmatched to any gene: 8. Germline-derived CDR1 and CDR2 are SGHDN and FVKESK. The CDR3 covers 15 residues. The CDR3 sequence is CASSQPGGIFNEQFF. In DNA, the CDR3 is TGTGCCAGCAGCCAGCCGGGGGGGATATTTAATGAGCAGTTCTTC.

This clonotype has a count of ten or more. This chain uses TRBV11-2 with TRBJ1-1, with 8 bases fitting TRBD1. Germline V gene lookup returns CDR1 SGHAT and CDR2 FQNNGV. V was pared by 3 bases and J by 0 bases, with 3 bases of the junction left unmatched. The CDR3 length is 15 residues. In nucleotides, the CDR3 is TGTGCCAGCAGCTTCCGGGACAGGTTGAACACTGAAGCTTTCTTT. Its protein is CASSFRDRLNTEAFF.

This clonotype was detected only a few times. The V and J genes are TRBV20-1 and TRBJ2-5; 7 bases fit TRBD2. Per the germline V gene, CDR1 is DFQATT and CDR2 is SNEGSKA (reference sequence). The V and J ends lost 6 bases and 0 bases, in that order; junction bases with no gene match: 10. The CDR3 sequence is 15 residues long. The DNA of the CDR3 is TGCAGTGCCCTCTCCAGGACTAGAGACCAAGAGACCCAGTACTTC. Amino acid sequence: CSALSRTRDQETQYF.

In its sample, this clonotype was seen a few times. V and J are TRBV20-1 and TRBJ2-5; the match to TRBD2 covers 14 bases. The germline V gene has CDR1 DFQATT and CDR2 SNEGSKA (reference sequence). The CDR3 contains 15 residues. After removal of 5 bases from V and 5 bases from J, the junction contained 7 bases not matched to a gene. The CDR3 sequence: CSAPGLAGAMETQYF. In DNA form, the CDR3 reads TGCAGTGCTCCGGGACTAGCGGGAGCAATGGAGACCCAGTACTTC.

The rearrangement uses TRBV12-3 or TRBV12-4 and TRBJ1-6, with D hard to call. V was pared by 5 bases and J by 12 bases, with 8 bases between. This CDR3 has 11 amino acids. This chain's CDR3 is CASSTGVPLHF. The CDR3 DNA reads TGTGCCAGCAGTACCGGGGTACCCCTCCACTTT.

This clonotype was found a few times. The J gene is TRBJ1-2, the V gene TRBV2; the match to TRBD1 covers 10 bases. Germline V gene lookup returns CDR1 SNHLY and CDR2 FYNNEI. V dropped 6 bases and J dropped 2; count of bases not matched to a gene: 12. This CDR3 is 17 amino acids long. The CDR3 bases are TGTGCCAGCAGAGAGCCTTCCGGGACAGGGGAAAACTATGGCTACACCTTC. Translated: CASREPSGTGENYGYTF.

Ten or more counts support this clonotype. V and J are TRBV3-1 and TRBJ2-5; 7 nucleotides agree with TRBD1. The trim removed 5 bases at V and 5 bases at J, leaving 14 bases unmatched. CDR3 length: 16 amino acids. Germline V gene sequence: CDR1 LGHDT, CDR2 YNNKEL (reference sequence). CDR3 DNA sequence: TGTGCCAGCAGCTCGACCGGGACAGTCGGTTTGGAGACCCAGTACTTC. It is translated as CASSSTGTVGLETQYF.

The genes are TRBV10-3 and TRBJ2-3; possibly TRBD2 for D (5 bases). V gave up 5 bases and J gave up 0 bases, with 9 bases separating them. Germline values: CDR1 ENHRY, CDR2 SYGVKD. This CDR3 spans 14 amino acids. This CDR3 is CAISPRGSTDTQYF. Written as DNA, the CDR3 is TGTGCCATCAGTCCACGGGGAAGCACAGATACGCAGTATTTT.

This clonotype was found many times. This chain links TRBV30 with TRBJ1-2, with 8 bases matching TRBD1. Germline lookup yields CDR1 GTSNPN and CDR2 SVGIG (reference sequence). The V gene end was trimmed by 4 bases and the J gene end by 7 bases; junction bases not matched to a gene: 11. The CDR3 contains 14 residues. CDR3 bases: TGTGCCTGGATTCCCCCGACAGGGGTCCCTGGCTACACCTTC. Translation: CAWIPPTGVPGYTF.

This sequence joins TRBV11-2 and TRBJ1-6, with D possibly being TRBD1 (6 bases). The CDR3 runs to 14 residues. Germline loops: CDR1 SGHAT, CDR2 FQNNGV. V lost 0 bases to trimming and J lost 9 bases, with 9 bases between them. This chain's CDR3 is CASSLEQGISPLHF. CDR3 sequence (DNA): TGTGCCAGCAGCTTAGAGCAGGGGATTTCACCCCTCCACTTT.

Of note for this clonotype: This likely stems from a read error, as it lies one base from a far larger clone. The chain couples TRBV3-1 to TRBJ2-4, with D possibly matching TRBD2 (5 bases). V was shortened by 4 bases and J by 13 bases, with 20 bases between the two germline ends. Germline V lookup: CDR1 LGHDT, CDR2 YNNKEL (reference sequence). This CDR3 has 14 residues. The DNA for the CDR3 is TGTGCCAGCAGCCTCAGTGGCGGGTTCCATGAGCAGTACTTC. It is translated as CASSLSGGFHEQYF. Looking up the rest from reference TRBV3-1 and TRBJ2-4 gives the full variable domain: DTAVSQTPKYLVTQMGNDKSIKCEQNLGHDTMYWYKQDSKKFLKIMFSYNNKELIINETVPNRFSPKSPDKAHLNLHINSLELGDSAVYFCASSLSGGFHEQYFGAGTRLSVL.

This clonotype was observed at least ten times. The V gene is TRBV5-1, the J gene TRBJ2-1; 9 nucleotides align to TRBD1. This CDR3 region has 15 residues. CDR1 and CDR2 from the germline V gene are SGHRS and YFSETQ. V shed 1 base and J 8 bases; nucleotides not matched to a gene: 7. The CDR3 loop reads CASSLKTGGFDEQFF. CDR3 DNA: TGCGCCAGCAGCTTGAAAACAGGGGGCTTCGATGAGCAGTTCTTC.

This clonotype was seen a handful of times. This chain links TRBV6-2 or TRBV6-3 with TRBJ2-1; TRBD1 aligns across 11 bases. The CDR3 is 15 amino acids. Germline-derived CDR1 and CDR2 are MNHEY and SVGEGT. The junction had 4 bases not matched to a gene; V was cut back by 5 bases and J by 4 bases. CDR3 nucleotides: TGTGCCAGCAGTATGGACAGGGGGCTTTACAATGAGCAGTTCTTC. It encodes CASSMDRGLYNEQFF.

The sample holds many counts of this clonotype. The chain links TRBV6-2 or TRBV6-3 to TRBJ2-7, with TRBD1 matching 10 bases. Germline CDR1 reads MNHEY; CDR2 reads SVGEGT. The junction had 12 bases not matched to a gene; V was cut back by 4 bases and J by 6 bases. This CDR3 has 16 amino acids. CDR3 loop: CASSSRSGQGEGEQYF. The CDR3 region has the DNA TGTGCCAGCAGTTCCCGTTCAGGACAGGGGGAGGGCGAGCAGTACTTC.

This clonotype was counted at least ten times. CDR3 region: CASSLERGQETQYF. In DNA form, the CDR3 reads TGTGCCAGCAGCTTAGAGCGGGGACAAGAGACCCAGTACTTC. V is TRBV11-2 and J is TRBJ2-5, with D possibly being TRBD2 (6 bases). CDR3 size: 14 residues. Trimming left V 0 bases short and J 2 bases short, with 7 bases between. CDR1 and CDR2 (germline): SGHAT, FQNNGV.

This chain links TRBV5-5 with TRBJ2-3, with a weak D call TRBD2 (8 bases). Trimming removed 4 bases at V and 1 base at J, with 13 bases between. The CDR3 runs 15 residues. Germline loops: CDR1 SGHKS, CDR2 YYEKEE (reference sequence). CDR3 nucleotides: TGTGCCAGCAGCCCCGGGAGGGGGCGCACAGATACGCAGTATTTT. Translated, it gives CASSPGRGRTDTQYF.

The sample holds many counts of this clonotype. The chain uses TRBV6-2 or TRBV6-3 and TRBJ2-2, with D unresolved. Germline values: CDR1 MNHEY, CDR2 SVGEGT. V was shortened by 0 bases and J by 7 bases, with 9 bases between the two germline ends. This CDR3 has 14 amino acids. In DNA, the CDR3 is TGTGCCAGCAGTTACTCGATTGGCGACGGGGAGCTGTTTTTT. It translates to CASSYSIGDGELFF.

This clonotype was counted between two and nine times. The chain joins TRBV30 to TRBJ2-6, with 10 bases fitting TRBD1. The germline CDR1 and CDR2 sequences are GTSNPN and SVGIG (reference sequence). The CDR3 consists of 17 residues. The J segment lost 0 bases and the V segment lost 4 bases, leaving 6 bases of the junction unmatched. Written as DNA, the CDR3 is TGTGCCTGGACAGGGACAGGGGTTAACTCTGGGGCCAACGTCCTGACTTTC. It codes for CAWTGTGVNSGANVLTF.

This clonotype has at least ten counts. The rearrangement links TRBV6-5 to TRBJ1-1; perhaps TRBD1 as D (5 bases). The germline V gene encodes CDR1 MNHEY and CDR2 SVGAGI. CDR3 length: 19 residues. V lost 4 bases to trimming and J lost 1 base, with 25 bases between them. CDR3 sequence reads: CASSSRTIRDFLENTEAFF. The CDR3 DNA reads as TGTGCCAGCAGTTCCAGGACGATTCGGGACTTCCTCGAGAACACTGAAGCTTTCTTT.

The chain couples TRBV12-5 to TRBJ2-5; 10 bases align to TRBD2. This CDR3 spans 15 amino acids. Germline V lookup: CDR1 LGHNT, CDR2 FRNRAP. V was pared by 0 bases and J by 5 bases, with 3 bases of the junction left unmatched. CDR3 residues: CASGLVAGGRETQYF. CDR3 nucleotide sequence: TGTGCTAGTGGTTTGGTAGCGGGAGGGAGGGAGACCCAGTACTTC.

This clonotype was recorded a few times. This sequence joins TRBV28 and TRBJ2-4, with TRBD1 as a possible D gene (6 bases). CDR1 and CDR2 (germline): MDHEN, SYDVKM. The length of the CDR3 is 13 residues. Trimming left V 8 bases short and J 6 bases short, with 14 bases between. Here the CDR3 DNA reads TGTGCCAGCGGAACAGGGTATGCAAACATTCAGTACTTC. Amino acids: CASGTGYANIQYF.

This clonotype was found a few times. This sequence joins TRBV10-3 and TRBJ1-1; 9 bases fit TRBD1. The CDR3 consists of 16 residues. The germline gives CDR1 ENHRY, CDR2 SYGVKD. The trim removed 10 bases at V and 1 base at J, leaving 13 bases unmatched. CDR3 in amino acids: CATTNGDRVRNTEAFF. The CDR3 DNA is TGTGCCACGACAAACGGGGACAGGGTGAGGAACACTGAAGCTTTCTTT.

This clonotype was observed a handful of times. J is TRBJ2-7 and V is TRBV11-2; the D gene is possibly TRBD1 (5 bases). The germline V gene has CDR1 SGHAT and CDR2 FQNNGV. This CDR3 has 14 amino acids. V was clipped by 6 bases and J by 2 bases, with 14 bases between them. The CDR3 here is CASRENRRPYEQYF. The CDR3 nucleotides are TGTGCCAGCAGAGAGAACAGGAGACCCTACGAGCAGTACTTC.